What follows describes a single TCR beta chain. Its antigen is unidentified. The CDR3 contains 16 residues. V shed 2 bases and J shed 1 base, with 14 bases lying between them. The germline CDR1 and CDR2 sequences are MNHEY and SVGAGI. The TCR alpha and TCR beta cDNA libraries, bearing sample barcodes and UMIs, were generated by 5'RACE using constant-segment primers. MiXCR was run by TCRdb on the 5' RACE reads, yielding one entry per CDR3 protein. This table holds hundreds of thousands of distinct CDR3 sequences, about a sixth found once. The data were obtained in a study of T-cell memory formation after mild COVID-19. Study observations and caveats: Among clones peaking at day 37 in the second wave, SARS-CoV-2 specificity remained unconfirmed.

The chain is built from TRBV6-5 and TRBJ1-2, with D unclear. This clonotype originated in a man between 18 and 29 years old who had mild COVID-19 (a few samples of this study predate the infection). Cell type and time point are not known. The material sequenced was PBMCs or a T cell subset sorted from them (not recorded which). Here the CDR3 reads CASSYGLGWVNYGYTF. The CDR3 nucleotides are TGTGCCAGCAGTTACGGTTTGGGATGGGTTAACTATGGCTACACCTTC.